This T cell receptor (beta chain) was observed in a study of cytomegalovirus exposure and HLA in healthy donors. Concerning this clone: The antigen is unknown.

The study's findings and limits: One variant, a missense change in DCLRE1C, was linked in a later analysis to TCR beta V- and J-gene trimming. Later on, an analysis tied 15,000 or so TCR beta sequences to HLA alleles at 0.05 false discovery rate. Segments of the TCR beta V type were, in most cases, productive about 87% or about 30% of the time in an earlier analysis. Reports state that TCR beta sequences accurately predicted most subjects' HLA-A and HLA-B alleles.

The PCR was carried out with 60 Vbeta primers and 13 Jbeta primers. TCRdb's table, derived via immunoSEQ multiplex PCR, lists solely in-frame clones and lacks some. The profile shows around 120,000 clones, about two thirds of them singletons. The CDR3 sequence is 15 residues long. V lost 3 bases and J lost 3; bases outside the gene matches: 5. Germline CDR1 is SGHNT and CDR2 is YYREEE (reference sequence). The rearrangement links TRBV5-4 to TRBJ2-2, with 7 bases aligning to TRBD1. Sequenced: PBMCs. The sequence was collected from a human donor in good health. CDR3 nucleotide sequence: TGTGCCAGCAGCTCCGACAGGGTCCACACCGGGGAGCTGTTTTTT. It specifies CASSSDRVHTGELFF.